This T cell receptor beta chain was identified during a study of control samples from healthy donors and cancer patients. The CDR3 runs 12 residues. The germline CDR1 and CDR2 sequences are MNHNY and SVGAGI (reference sequence). The J segment lost 5 bases and the V segment lost 5 bases, leaving 1 base of the junction unmatched. Data came from immunoSEQ multiplex PCR; TCRdb stores just in-frame clones and leaves some out. Counted here are tens of thousands of clones, 95% to 97% occurring once; the ten biggest clones make up around 1.9%. This TCR derives from a woman in her thirties in good health. The sample was blood. This chain links TRBV6-6 with TRBJ1-2, with 8 bases matching TRBD1. CDR3 sequence: CASSDRGYGYTF. Here the CDR3 DNA reads TGTGCCAGCAGTGACAGGGGTTATGGCTACACCTTC.